This is a list of T cell receptor beta chains from one sample in a study of blood T cell repertoires in COVID-19. Clones were read by immunoSEQ multiplex PCR, and TCRdb kept only the in-frame ones, dropping some. The sample includes approximately 120,000 clones, approximately 90% of them seen just once. Sample: peripheral blood. The origin of the receptors is a woman aged 80 or older with acute or convalescent COVID-19. Each CDR3 is given with its conserved first and last residue. D genes are given only for firm matches. The listing skips clone size in some rows; elsewhere it reads once, few, many or a size class.

CDR3aa	CDR3nt	abundance	v_gene	d_gene	j_gene
CSVWGEGEAPYGYTF	TGCAGCGTTTGGGGGGAGGGAGAGGCTCCCTATGGCTACACCTTC	once	TRBV29-1	.	TRBJ1-2
CASSLPGKNEQYF	TGCGCCAGCAGCTTGCCAGGGAAAAACGAGCAGTACTTC	.	TRBV5-1	.	TRBJ2-7
CASSQNDRGGGTDTQYF	TGCGCCAGCAGCCAGAACGACAGGGGCGGGGGCACAGATACGCAGTATTTT	few	TRBV4-1	TRBD1	TRBJ2-3
CASSPESGYSPLHF	TGTGCCAGTAGCCCGGAGTCAGGGTATTCACCCCTCCACTTT	.	TRBV19	.	TRBJ1-6
CASSRRGHYGYTF	TGTGCCAGCAGTCGAAGGGGGCACTATGGCTACACCTTC	.	TRBV6-5	TRBD1	TRBJ1-2
CASSINFGNTIYF	TGTGCCAGTAGTATTAATTTCGGAAACACCATATATTTT	.	TRBV19	.	TRBJ1-3
CAISAPDLAGRSWEQYF	TGTGCCATCAGTGCCCCGGACTTGGCGGGCCGGAGTTGGGAGCAGTACTTC	.	TRBV10-3	.	TRBJ2-7
CASSKANGGSTDTQYF	TGTGCCAGTAGTAAGGCTAACGGGGGGAGCACAGATACGCAGTATTTT	.	TRBV19	TRBD2	TRBJ2-3
CASSFRGVTLNGYTF	TGTGCCAGCAGCTTTCGGGGTGTAACTTTGAATGGCTACACCTTC	.	TRBV5-5	.	TRBJ1-2
CASSYSQGRGYTF	TGTGCCAGCAGTTACTCGCAGGGGAGAGGCTACACCTTC	.	TRBV6-5	.	TRBJ1-2